This T cell receptor beta chain was sequenced during a study of T cell responses to AZD1222 COVID-19 vaccine. The study's findings and limits: Clonal diversity may have been underestimated, and the donors were mostly white British, with more females than males. Epitopes outside B.1.351 and B.1.1.7 mutated regions reportedly drew nearly half of spike TCRs. Repertoire sampling was restricted to post-peak T cell response timepoints. Spike was spanned by vaccine-associated CD4 TCRs, which were dominant at 160-218 and 743-854.

As regards this clone: Its antigen is unidentified.

Trimming took 0 bases from V and 2 from J; bases not matched to a gene: 3. CDR3 length: 16 amino acids. Germline V gives CDR1 SEHNR, CDR2 FQNEAQ (reference sequence). Profiling relied on immunoSEQ multiplex PCR, and the TCRdb table lists in-frame clones only, not all of them. The sample has about 130,000 clones; 90% to 95% are singletons. The chain couples TRBV7-9 to TRBJ1-2; 10 bases agree with TRBD1. This clonotype was obtained from an adult in good health. The sequences come from peripheral blood, collected on day 0 of AZD1222 vaccination. The CDR3 DNA sequence: TGTGCCAGCAGCTTAGCCGAGACAGGGGGCAACTATGGCTACACCTTC. Its translation: CASSLAETGGNYGYTF. Filled out from reference TRBV7-9 and TRBJ1-2, the complete variable domain reads DTGVSQNPRHKITKRGQNVTFRCDPISEHNRLYWYRQTLGQGPEFLTYFQNEAQLEKSRLLSDRFSAERPKGSFSTLEIQRTEQGDSAMYLCASSLAETGGNYGYTFGSGTRLTVV.